This passage covers 19 T cell receptor beta chains from one sample sequenced in a study of somatic mutations in cytotoxic T cells in rheumatoid arthritis. Some clones are missing from TCRdb's copy, which holds only in-frame ones; the method was immunoSEQ multiplex PCR. The repertoire has about 20,000 clones, around 86% of them found once; the top ten carry approximately 15%. Sequenced material: CD8+ T cells sorted from blood. The origin of the receptors is an adult with rheumatoid arthritis.

The chain employs TRBV5-6 and TRBJ2-2; maybe TRBD2 (5 bases). Germline-derived CDR1 and CDR2 are SGHDT and YYEEEE. Trimming pared 0 bases from V and 7 bases from J, leaving 7 bases between. The CDR3 consists of 13 residues. Here the CDR3 DNA reads TGTGCCAGCAGCTTGGGAGGGATCGGGGAGCTGTTTTTT. This sequence encodes CASSLGGIGELFF.

V and J are TRBV28 and TRBJ1-5, with D possibly matching TRBD1 (5 bases). V was pared by 3 bases and J by 9 bases, with 18 bases between. Germline-derived CDR1 and CDR2 are MDHEN and SYDVKM. The CDR3 length is 15 residues. The CDR3 region is CASSFSETDSSPQHF. The DNA for the CDR3 is TGTGCCAGCAGTTTTTCCGAGACAGATTCATCGCCCCAGCATTTT.

The chain employs TRBV5-6 and TRBJ2-7; perhaps TRBD1 as D (5 bases). V gave up 0 bases and J gave up 3 bases, with 10 bases separating them. This CDR3 has 14 residues. The V gene's germline CDR1 is SGHDT and CDR2 YYEEEE. The CDR3 coding sequence is TGTGCCAGCAGCTTGGGAACAGGAAACTACGAGCAGTACGTC. It translates to CASSLGTGNYEQYV.

V and J are TRBV13 and TRBJ2-5; 12 bases are a match to TRBD2. Germline CDR1 PRHDT, CDR2 FYEKMQ (reference sequence). The J segment lost 5 bases and the V segment lost 5 bases, leaving 12 bases of the junction unmatched. The CDR3 has 17 residues. The CDR3 nucleotides are TGTGCCAGCAGCCCTCGACCTAGCGGGGGGGCCTGGGAGACCCAGTACTTC. This encodes CASSPRPSGGAWETQYF.

The chain has TRBV4-2 and TRBJ1-4, with 8 bases matching TRBD1. Germline loops: CDR1 LGHNA, CDR2 YNFKEQ. The CDR3 extends over 16 amino acids. J was trimmed by 4 bases and V by 3 bases; bases with no gene match: 7. This CDR3 reads CASSHDPTGDNEKLFF. The CDR3 DNA reads as TGTGCCAGCAGCCACGACCCGACAGGGGATAATGAAAAACTGTTTTTT.

The chain combines TRBV9 with TRBJ2-3; 9 nucleotides match TRBD1. The CDR3 loop spans 19 amino acids. Germline V gene sequence: CDR1 SGDLS, CDR2 YYNGEE. V lost 0 bases to trimming and J lost 2 bases; unmatched junction nucleotides: 13. CDR3 region: CASSVARGDRGSPTDTQYF. The DNA of the CDR3 is TGTGCCAGCAGCGTAGCTCGTGGAGACAGGGGGTCTCCCACAGATACGCAGTATTTT.

This chain connects TRBV2 to TRBJ2-1, with 9 bases fitting TRBD1. This CDR3 region has 14 residues. Germline CDR1 reads SNHLY; CDR2 reads FYNNEI. V lost 4 bases and J lost 3; bases outside the gene matches: 1. The chain's CDR3 is CASSGTGVYNEQFF. The CDR3 region has the DNA TGTGCCAGCAGTGGGACAGGGGTCTACAATGAGCAGTTCTTC.

This chain uses TRBV7-9 with TRBJ1-1; D is perhaps TRBD1 (6 bases). The CDR3 extends over 14 amino acids. The V gene's germline CDR1 is SEHNR and CDR2 FQNEAQ (reference sequence). V gave up 6 bases and J gave up 0 bases, with 11 bases separating them. The CDR3 loop reads CASSGGGVNTEAFF. In DNA, the CDR3 is TGTGCCAGCAGTGGGGGCGGAGTGAACACTGAAGCTTTCTTT.

V gene TRBV11-3 combines with J gene TRBJ2-2; TRBD1 or TRBD2 may be the D gene (5 bases each). This CDR3 contains 13 residues. Germline CDR1 SGHNT, CDR2 YENEEA. V was pared by 6 bases and J by 5 bases, with 10 bases between. CDR3: CASSLRGTGELFF. As DNA, the CDR3 is TGTGCCAGCAGTTTGAGGGGAACCGGGGAGCTGTTTTTT.

The gene calls are TRBV9 and TRBJ2-5; a possible D gene is TRBD1 (5 bases). The CDR3 sequence is 13 residues long. The V gene's germline CDR1 is SGDLS and CDR2 YYNGEE. Between the trimmed V and J ends, which lost 1 base and 2 bases, there was a span of 6 bases. This CDR3 is CASSVSGQETQYF. DNA for the CDR3: TGTGCCAGCAGCGTATCAGGGCAAGAGACCCAGTACTTC.

V is TRBV18 and J is TRBJ1-4, with TRBD1 matching 7 bases. The CDR3 runs 16 residues. The junction had 16 bases not matched to a gene; V was cut back by 8 bases and J by 7 bases. The germline V gene has CDR1 KGHSH and CDR2 LQKENI. The CDR3 is CASTEFSGGKGEKLFF. CDR3 nucleotide sequence: TGTGCCAGCACCGAATTTTCAGGGGGTAAAGGTGAAAAACTGTTTTTT.

The rearrangement links TRBV6-6 to TRBJ1-2; D might be TRBD1 (5 bases). CDR3 length: 15 amino acids. Trimming stripped 0 bases from V and 3 bases from J, with 11 bases between. The germline V gene encodes CDR1 MNHNY and CDR2 SVGAGI (reference sequence). The CDR3 spells CASSYSIIGDYGYTF. CDR3 nucleotides: TGTGCCAGCAGTTACTCGATTATAGGGGACTATGGCTACACCTTC.

V gene TRBV2 combines with J gene TRBJ1-2, with 8 bases aligning to TRBD1. Germline loops: CDR1 SNHLY, CDR2 FYNNEI. Germline trimming cut 7 bases from V and 2 bases from J; bases unmatched to any gene: 12. This CDR3 is built from 16 residues. This CDR3 is CASNRPQGARNYGYTF. The CDR3, as DNA: TGTGCCAGCAACCGACCCCAGGGGGCGCGGAACTATGGCTACACCTTC.

This chain joins TRBV27 and TRBJ2-5; D unresolved. CDR1 and CDR2 from the germline V gene are MNHEY and SMNVEV (reference sequence). The CDR3 is 16 amino acids. The V and J ends lost 8 bases and 0 bases respectively, with 19 bases between them. The CDR3 loop reads CASSRSGPWYQETQYF. CDR3 coding DNA: TGTGCCAGCTCCCGTTCGGGCCCCTGGTACCAAGAGACCCAGTACTTC.

V is TRBV2 and J is TRBJ1-2; perhaps TRBD1 as D (6 bases). CDR3 length equals 17 residues. Looked up from germline, CDR1 is SNHLY and CDR2 is FYNNEI. V dropped 2 bases and J dropped 1 base, with 17 bases sitting between them. The CDR3 is CASSESPAGDNNYGYTF. The CDR3 nucleotides are TGTGCCAGCAGTGAATCTCCCGCAGGGGACAATAACTATGGCTACACCTTC.

On this clone itself: A junction boundary mismatches the germline segment, possibly from a read error. V is TRBV27 and J is TRBJ2-1, with TRBD2 matching 8 bases. The CDR3 sequence is 14 residues long. The germline CDR1 and CDR2 sequences are MNHEY and SMNVEV (reference sequence). The CDR3 region has the DNA TGTGCCAGCAGGGGGGGACTAGTCTACCATGAGCAGTTCTTC. Translating it yields CASRGGLVYHEQFF.

This chain joins TRBV7-9 and TRBJ1-2; 8 bases match TRBD1. With 6 bases clipped from V and 7 bases from J, the junction kept 4 bases outside the gene matches. Per the germline V gene, CDR1 is SEHNR and CDR2 is FQNEAQ (reference sequence). The CDR3 covers 12 residues. CDR3: CASRQGARGYTF. The CDR3 nucleotides are TGTGCCAGCAGGCAGGGGGCGCGTGGCTACACCTTC.

The chain carries TRBV4-2 and TRBJ1-6, with TRBD1 identical over 11 bases. The germline V gene encodes CDR1 LGHNA and CDR2 YNFKEQ. V dropped 2 bases and J dropped 7; count of bases not matched to a gene: 7. CDR3 length: 17 residues. The CDR3 nucleotides are TGTGCCAGCAGCCAACCCTCCGGGACAGGGGGGAATTCACCCCTCCACTTT. This codes for CASSQPSGTGGNSPLHF.

This clone was observed a handful of times. This sequence joins TRBV19 and TRBJ1-1; D unclear. V was shortened by 1 base and J by 3 bases, with 12 bases between the two germline ends. CDR3 size: 15 residues. In germline, CDR1 is LNHDA, CDR2 SQIVND (reference sequence). CDR3 amino acids: CASSIVGFADTEAFF. The CDR3 nucleotides read TGTGCCAGTAGTATAGTGGGGTTTGCGGACACTGAAGCTTTCTTT.